This T cell receptor beta chain was identified during a study of Ad26.COV2.S vaccination and SARS-CoV-2 variants. Study-wide context: As a participant in COV1001, the donor was in the Ad26.COV2.S trial arm. Study-wide findings and caveats: Greater spike-specific TCR breadth was seen in vaccine recipients than in placebo recipients.

This clone was found once. The antigen remains undetermined. TCRdb's copy holds only in-frame clones and misses some; the assay was immunoSEQ multiplex PCR. The sample includes approximately 300,000 clones, just over 85% of them seen just once. Documented treatment: around 19 received Ad26.COV2.S at low or high dose, single or two shots; about 5 received placebo; per-sample allocation not given. The samples were gathered on day 63 after the first injection of vaccine or placebo. In Boston, the donor was an adult between 18-55 years of age. An Ad26 vector carrying the Wuhan-strain SARS-CoV-2 spike served as the vaccine. The specimen comprised peripheral blood, sampled in a trial of Ad26.COV2.S vaccine versus placebo. This sequence originates from a person aged 18-65 years who received the Ad26.COV2.S COVID-19 vaccine or a placebo.

The CDR3 protein is CASSPGRGTEQFF. The DNA for the CDR3 is TGCGCCAGCAGCCCGGGACGGGGAACTGAGCAGTTCTTC. The chain links TRBV10-1 to TRBJ2-1; D is possibly TRBD1 or TRBD2 (5 bases each). This CDR3 comprises 13 residues. CDR1 and CDR2 from the germline V gene are WNHNN and SYGVQD (reference sequence). V lost 6 bases and J 9 bases, leaving 15 bases between the germline ends.